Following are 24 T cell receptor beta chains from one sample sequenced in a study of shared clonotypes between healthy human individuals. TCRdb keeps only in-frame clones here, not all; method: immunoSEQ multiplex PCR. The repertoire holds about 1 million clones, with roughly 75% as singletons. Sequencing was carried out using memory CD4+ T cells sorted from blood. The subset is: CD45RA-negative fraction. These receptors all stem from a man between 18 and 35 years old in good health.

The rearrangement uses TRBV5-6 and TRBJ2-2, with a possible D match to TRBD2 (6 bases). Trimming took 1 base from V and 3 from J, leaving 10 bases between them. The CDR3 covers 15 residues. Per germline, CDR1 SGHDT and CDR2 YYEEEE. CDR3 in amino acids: CASSLFASDTGELFF. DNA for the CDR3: TGTGCCAGCAGCTTGTTTGCTAGCGACACCGGGGAGCTGTTTTTT.

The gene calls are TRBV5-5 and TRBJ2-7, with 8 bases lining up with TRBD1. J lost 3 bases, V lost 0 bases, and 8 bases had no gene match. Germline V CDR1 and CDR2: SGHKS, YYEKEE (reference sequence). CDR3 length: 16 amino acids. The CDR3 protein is CASSLALGQGIYEQYF. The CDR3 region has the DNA TGTGCCAGCAGCTTGGCCTTAGGACAGGGCATCTACGAGCAGTACTTC.

This chain's CDR3 is CASSLGDLYPGELFF. For the CDR3, the DNA is TGTGCCAGCAGCTTAGGTGACCTCTACCCCGGGGAGCTGTTTTTT. This chain uses TRBV7-9 with TRBJ2-2; D is undetermined. V shed 1 base and J shed 6 bases, with 12 bases lying between them. Germline V gene sequence: CDR1 SEHNR, CDR2 FQNEAQ (reference sequence). The CDR3 extends over 15 amino acids.

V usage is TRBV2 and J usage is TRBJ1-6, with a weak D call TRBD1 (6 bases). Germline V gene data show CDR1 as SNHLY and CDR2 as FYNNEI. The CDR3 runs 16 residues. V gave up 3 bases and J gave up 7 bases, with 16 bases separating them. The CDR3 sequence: CASSDGSVGQNSPLHF. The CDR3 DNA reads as TGTGCCAGCAGTGATGGTAGCGTCGGACAGAATTCACCCCTCCACTTT.

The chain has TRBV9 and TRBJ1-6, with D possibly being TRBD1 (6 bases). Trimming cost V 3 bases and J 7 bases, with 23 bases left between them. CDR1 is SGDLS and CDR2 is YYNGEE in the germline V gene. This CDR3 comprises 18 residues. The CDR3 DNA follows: TGTGCCAGCAGCGCACGGACAGCCATTCGCACCAAGAATTCACCCCTCCACTTT. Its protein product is CASSARTAIRTKNSPLHF.

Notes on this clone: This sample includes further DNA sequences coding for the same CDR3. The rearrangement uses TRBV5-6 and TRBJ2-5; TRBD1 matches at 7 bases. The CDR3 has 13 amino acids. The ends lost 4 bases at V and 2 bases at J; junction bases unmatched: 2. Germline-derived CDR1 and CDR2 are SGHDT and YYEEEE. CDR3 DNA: TGTGCCAGCAGCCTGGGACAGCAAGAGACCCAGTACTTC. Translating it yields CASSLGQQETQYF.

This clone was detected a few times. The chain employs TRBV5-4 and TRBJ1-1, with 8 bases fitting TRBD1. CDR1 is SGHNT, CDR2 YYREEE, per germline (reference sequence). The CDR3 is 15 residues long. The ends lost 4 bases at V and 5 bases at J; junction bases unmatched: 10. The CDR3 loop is CASSHPGQGETEAFF. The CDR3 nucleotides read TGTGCCAGCAGCCATCCAGGACAGGGTGAGACTGAAGCTTTCTTT.

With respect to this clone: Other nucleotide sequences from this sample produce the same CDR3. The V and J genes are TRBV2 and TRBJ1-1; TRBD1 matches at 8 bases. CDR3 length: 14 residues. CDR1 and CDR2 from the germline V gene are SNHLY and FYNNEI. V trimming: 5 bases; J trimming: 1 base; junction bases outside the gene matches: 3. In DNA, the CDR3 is TGTGCCAGCAGTCCCACAGGGGGGAACACTGAAGCTTTCTTT. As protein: CASSPTGGNTEAFF.

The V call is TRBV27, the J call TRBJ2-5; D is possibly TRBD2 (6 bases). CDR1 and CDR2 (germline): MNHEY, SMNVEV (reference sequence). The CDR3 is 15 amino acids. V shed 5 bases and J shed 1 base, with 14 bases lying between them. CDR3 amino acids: CASSPGLRGQETQYF. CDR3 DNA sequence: TGTGCCAGCAGTCCGGGGTTGCGGGGCCAAGAGACCCAGTACTTC.

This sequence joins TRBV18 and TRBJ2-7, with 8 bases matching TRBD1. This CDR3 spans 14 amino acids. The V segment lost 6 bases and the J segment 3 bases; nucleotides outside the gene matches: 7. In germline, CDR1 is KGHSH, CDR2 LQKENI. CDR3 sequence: CASSQIGQGYEQYF. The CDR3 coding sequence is TGTGCCAGCTCTCAAATCGGACAGGGCTACGAGCAGTACTTC.

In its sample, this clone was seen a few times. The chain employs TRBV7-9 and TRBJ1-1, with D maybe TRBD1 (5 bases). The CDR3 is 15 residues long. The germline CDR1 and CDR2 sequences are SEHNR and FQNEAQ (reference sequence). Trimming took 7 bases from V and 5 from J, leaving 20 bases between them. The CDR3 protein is CASTNEFRVVTEAFF. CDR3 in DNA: TGTGCCAGCACCAACGAATTCAGGGTTGTTACTGAAGCTTTCTTT.

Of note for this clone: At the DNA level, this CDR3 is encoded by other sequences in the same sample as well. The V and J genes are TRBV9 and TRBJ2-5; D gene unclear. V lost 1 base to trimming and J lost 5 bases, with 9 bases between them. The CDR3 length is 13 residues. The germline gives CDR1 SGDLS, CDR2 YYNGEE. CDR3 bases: TGTGCCAGCAGCGTAAGCCCCCAGGAGACCCAGTACTTC. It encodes CASSVSPQETQYF.

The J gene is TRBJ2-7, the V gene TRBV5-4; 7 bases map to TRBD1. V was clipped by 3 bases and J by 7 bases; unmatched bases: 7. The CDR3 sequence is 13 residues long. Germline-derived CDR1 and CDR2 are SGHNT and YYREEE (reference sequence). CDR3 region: CASSSGQRTEQYF. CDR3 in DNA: TGTGCCAGCAGCTCGGGACAGCGGACGGAGCAGTACTTC. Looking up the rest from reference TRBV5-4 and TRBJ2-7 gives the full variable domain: ETGVTQSPTHLIKTRGQQVTLRCSSQSGHNTVSWYQQALGQGPQFIFQYYREEENGRGNFPPRFSGLQFPNYSSELNVNALELDDSALYLCASSSGQRTEQYFGPGTRLTVT.

The CDR3 DNA sequence: TGTGCCTGGAGTAGAGGACAGGGGTCGGTAGATACGCAGTATTTT. Its protein is CAWSRGQGSVDTQYF. The chain recombines TRBV30 with TRBJ2-3; 9 nucleotides line up with TRBD1. V gave up 2 bases and J gave up 5 bases; unmatched junction bases: 8. The CDR3 covers 15 residues. In germline, CDR1 is GTSNPN, CDR2 SVGIG (reference sequence).

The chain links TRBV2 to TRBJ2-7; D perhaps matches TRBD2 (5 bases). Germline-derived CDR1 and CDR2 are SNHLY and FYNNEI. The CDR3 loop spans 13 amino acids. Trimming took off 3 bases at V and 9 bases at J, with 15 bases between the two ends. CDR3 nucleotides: TGTGCCAGCAGTGAGGACTCGGACGTAGGGCAGTACTTC. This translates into CASSEDSDVGQYF.

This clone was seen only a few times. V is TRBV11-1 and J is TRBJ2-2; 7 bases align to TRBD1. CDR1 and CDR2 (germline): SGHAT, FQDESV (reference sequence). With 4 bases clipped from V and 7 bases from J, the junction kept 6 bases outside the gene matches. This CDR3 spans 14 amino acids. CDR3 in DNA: TGTGCCAGCAGCTCTACGAGGGGGCTCGGGGAGCTGTTTTTT. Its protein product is CASSSTRGLGELFF.

The CDR3 spells CASSPGWGWGANVLTF. Written as DNA, the CDR3 is TGTGCCAGCAGTCCTGGGTGGGGATGGGGGGCCAACGTCCTGACTTTC. The chain is built from TRBV5-6 and TRBJ2-6; no firm D call. Per the germline V gene, CDR1 is SGHDT and CDR2 is YYEEEE. V lost 5 bases and J 4 bases, leaving 16 bases between the germline ends. The CDR3 is 16 residues long. Combining the CDR3 with reference TRBV5-6 and TRBJ2-6 gives the whole variable domain DAGVTQSPTHLIKTRGQQVTLRCSPKSGHDTVSWYQQALGQGPQFIFQYYEEEERQRGNFPDRFSGHQFPNYSSELNVNALLLGDSALYLCASSPGWGWGANVLTFGAGSRLTVL.

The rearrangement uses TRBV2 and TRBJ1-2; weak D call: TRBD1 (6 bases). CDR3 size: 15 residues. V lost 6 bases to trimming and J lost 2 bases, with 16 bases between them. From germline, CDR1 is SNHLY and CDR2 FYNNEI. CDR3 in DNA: TGTGCCAGCAGGGAATCTCCGACAGGCAACTATGGCTACACCTTC. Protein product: CASRESPTGNYGYTF. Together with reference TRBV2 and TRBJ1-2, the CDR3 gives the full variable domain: EPEVTQTPSHQVTQMGQEVILRCVPISNHLYFYWYRQILGQKVEFLVSFYNNEISEKSEIFDDQFSVERPDGSNFTLKIRSTKLEDSAMYFCASRESPTGNYGYTFGSGTRLTVV.

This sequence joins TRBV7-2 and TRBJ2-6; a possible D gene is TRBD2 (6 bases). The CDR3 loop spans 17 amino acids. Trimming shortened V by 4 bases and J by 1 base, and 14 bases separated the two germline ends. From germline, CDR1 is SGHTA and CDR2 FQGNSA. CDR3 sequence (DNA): TGTGCCAGCAGCTCCGGGGCGGAGGGATCTGGGGCCAACGTCCTGACTTTC. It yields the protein CASSSGAEGSGANVLTF.

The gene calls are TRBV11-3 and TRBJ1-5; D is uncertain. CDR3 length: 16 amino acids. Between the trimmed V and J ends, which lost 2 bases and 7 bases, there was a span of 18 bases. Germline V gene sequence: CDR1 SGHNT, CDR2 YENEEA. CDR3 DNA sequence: TGTGCCAGCAGCTTAAAGCGACAACTAAACCGGCAGCCCCAGCATTTT. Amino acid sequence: CASSLKRQLNRQPQHF.

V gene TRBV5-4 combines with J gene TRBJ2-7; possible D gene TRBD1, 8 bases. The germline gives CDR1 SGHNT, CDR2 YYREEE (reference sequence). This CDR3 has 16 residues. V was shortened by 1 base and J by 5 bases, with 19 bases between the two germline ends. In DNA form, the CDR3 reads TGTGCCAGCAGCTTGCCTCCACAGGGGGAGGGAGACGAGCAGTACTTC. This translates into CASSLPPQGEGDEQYF.

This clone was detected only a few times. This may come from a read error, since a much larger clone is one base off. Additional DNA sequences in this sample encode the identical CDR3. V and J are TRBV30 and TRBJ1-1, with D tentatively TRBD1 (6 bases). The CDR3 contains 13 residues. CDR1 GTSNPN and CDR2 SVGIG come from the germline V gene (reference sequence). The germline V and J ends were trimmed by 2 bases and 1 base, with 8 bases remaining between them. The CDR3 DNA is TGTGCCTGGAGTCAAGGGGGGAACACTGAAGCTTTCTTT. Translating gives CAWSQGGNTEAFF.

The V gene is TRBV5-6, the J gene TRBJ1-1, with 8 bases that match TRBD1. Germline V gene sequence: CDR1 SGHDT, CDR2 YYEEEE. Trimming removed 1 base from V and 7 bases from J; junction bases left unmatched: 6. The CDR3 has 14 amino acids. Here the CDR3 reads CASSLPETGDEAFF. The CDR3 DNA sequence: TGTGCCAGCAGCTTGCCCGAGACAGGGGATGAAGCTTTCTTT.

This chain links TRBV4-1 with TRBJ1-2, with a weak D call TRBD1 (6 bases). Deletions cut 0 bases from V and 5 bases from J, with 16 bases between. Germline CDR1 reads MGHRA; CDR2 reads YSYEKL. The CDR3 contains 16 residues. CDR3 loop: CASSQDEQGQGYGYTF. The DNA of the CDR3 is TGCGCCAGCAGCCAAGATGAACAGGGACAAGGATATGGCTACACCTTC.